These T cell receptor beta chains were read from a single sample in a study of OX40 agonist ivuxolimab in advanced cancers. Sequenced by immunoSEQ multiplex PCR; TCRdb stores in-frame clones only, minus some. The table has around 42,000 clones, around 88% seen once. Sequencing was performed on CD4+ or CD8+ T cells sorted from blood, taken in a trial of the OX40 agonist ivuxolimab. All receptors derive from an adult with an advanced solid tumor such as melanoma, head and neck, liver or kidney cancer. CDR3s include the opening cysteine and the closing phenylalanine or tryptophan. The D gene is left open where the match is weak. Not all rows give a size; the values are once, few, many and, for expanded clones, a class.

>medium-sized|13|.|TRBV5-6|TRBJ2-7
CASSLGSGYEQYF
TGTGCCAGCAGCTTGGGTTCCGGTTACGAGCAGTACTTC
>few|16|.|TRBV28|TRBJ1-5
CASSFGDMNSNQPQHF
TGTGCCAGCAGTTTTGGAGACATGAATAGCAATCAGCCCCAGCATTTT
>.|16|.|TRBV11-1|TRBJ2-7
CASSLVGPGQSPEQYF
TGTGCCAGCAGCTTAGTTGGGCCCGGACAGAGTCCCGAGCAGTACTTC
>.|19|TRBD2|TRBV6-1|TRBJ2-7
CASSEYGGFGLAGVYEQYF
TGTGCCAGCAGTGAATACGGGGGGTTCGGGCTAGCGGGAGTTTACGAGCAGTACTTC
>.|13|TRBD1|TRBV19|TRBJ2-7
CASASGTAYEQYF
TGTGCCAGTGCTTCCGGGACAGCCTACGAGCAGTACTTC
>.|14|TRBD2|TRBV6-5|TRBJ2-7
CASSYGTTGYEQYF
TGTGCCAGCAGTTACGGGACTACCGGGTACGAGCAGTACTTC
>.|16|.|TRBV9|TRBJ2-5
CASSVDDHGRSETQYF
TGTGCCAGCAGCGTAGATGACCACGGGCGTTCAGAGACCCAGTACTTC
>.|18|.|TRBV5-4|TRBJ1-5
CATAFPGRIILRNQPQHF
TGTGCCACCGCCTTCCCGGGACGGATAATTCTGCGCAATCAGCCCCAGCATTTT
>once|13|.|TRBV11-2|TRBJ2-5
CASSLGPGETQYF
TGTGCCAGCAGCTTGGGACCCGGGGAGACCCAGTACTTC
>.|15|.|TRBV2|TRBJ1-5
CASRERVLSNQPQHF
TGTGCCAGCAGAGAAAGGGTGTTAAGCAATCAGCCCCAGCATTTT
>few|14|TRBD2|TRBV6-4|TRBJ2-2
CASSDGSGTGELFF
TGTGCCAGCAGTGACGGTAGCGGGACGGGGGAGCTGTTTTTT
>few|12|.|TRBV29-1|TRBJ2-7
CSANLGGYEQYF
TGCAGCGCAAACCTCGGGGGCTACGAGCAGTACTTC
>.|14|.|TRBV5-6|TRBJ2-7
CASSFWGMSYEQYF
TGTGCCAGCAGCTTTTGGGGGATGTCCTACGAGCAGTACTTC
>.|15|TRBD2|TRBV27|TRBJ2-1
CASSLVLAGGNEQFF
TGTGCCAGCAGTTTGGTACTAGCGGGAGGGAATGAGCAGTTCTTC
>.|12|.|TRBV14|TRBJ2-4
CASSWAGNIQYF
TGTGCCAGCAGCTGGGCCGGGAACATTCAGTACTTC
>.|14|.|TRBV5-1|TRBJ2-1
CASSLTGPFDEQFF
TGCGCCAGCAGCTTGACAGGCCCGTTTGATGAGCAGTTCTTC
>.|12|.|TRBV27|TRBJ2-7
CASSFYGYEQYF
TGTGCCAGCAGTTTTTACGGCTACGAGCAGTACTTC
>.|16|.|TRBV19|TRBJ2-6
CASSIDQGSGANVLTF
TGTGCCAGTAGTATAGATCAAGGGTCTGGGGCCAACGTCCTGACTTTC
>few|15|TRBD1|TRBV11-2|TRBJ1-2
CASSSYRGRAYGYTF
TGTGCCAGCAGCTCTTACAGGGGGCGGGCCTATGGCTACACCTTC
>.|16|TRBD1|TRBV4-1|TRBJ1-1
CASSQDLWDRSLQAFF
TGCGCCAGCAGCCAAGATCTGTGGGACAGAAGCTTGCAAGCTTTCTTT
>.|15|.|TRBV30|TRBJ1-5
CAWSDTADGNQPQHF
TGTGCCTGGAGTGACACAGCCGATGGCAATCAGCCCCAGCATTTT
>.|13|.|TRBV9|TRBJ2-1
CASSVSGYNEQFF
TGTGCCAGCAGCGTCTCAGGTTACAATGAGCAGTTCTTC
>.|15|.|TRBV27|TRBJ2-7
CANVISAGPTDEQYF
TGTGCCAACGTTATATCGGCCGGGCCGACTGACGAGCAGTACTTC